The 14 T cell receptor beta chains below come from one sample, sequenced in a study of blood T cell repertoires in COVID-19. TCRdb keeps only in-frame clones here, not all; method: immunoSEQ multiplex PCR. This repertoire shows approximately 70,000 clones, over 75% found once; its top ten account for 0.95% to 1.5%. The sample taken for sequencing was peripheral blood. These TCRs come from a woman aged 60-75 years with acute or convalescent COVID-19.

The chain links TRBV4-1 to TRBJ1-2; TRBD1 matches at 9 bases. Looked up from germline, CDR1 is MGHRA and CDR2 is YSYEKL. Trimming removed 1 base from V and 7 bases from J; junction bases left unmatched: 10. There are 16 residues in the CDR3. CDR3 protein: CASSQVPGQGLFGYTF. Written as DNA, the CDR3 is TGCGCCAGCAGCCAAGTGCCGGGACAGGGTCTCTTTGGCTACACCTTC.

The chain couples TRBV6-1 to TRBJ1-5; perhaps TRBD1 as D (6 bases). Germline loops: CDR1 MNHNS, CDR2 SASEGT. The CDR3 length is 16 residues. With 2 bases removed from V and 0 bases from J, the gap between germline ends came to 11 bases. The CDR3 reads CASSELGAHSNQPQHF. The CDR3 coding sequence is TGTGCCAGCAGTGAATTGGGGGCACATAGCAATCAGCCCCAGCATTTT.

The chain is built from TRBV7-9 and TRBJ1-5; 8 nucleotides match TRBD1. V lost 5 bases to trimming and J lost 7 bases; unmatched junction nucleotides: 10. Germline V gives CDR1 SEHNR, CDR2 FQNEAQ (reference sequence). CDR3 size: 15 residues. This CDR3 is CASSVGQGGWQPQHF. The CDR3 DNA is TGTGCCAGCAGCGTCGGACAGGGTGGGTGGCAGCCCCAGCATTTT.

V gene TRBV29-1 combines with J gene TRBJ1-2; D is uncertain. CDR3 size: 11 residues. Trimming removed 6 bases from V and 5 bases from J, with 10 bases in between. CDR1 is SQVTM and CDR2 is ANQGSEA in the germline V gene. This CDR3 is CSVPFRYGYTF. The CDR3 DNA follows: TGCAGCGTACCCTTTCGGTATGGCTACACCTTC.

The CDR3 here is CASSITGVNSPLHF. The CDR3 nucleotides are TGTGCCAGTAGTATAACAGGGGTGAATTCACCCCTCCACTTT. The V gene is TRBV19, the J gene TRBJ1-6; 7 nucleotides match TRBD1. Germline V lookup: CDR1 LNHDA, CDR2 SQIVND (reference sequence). J gave up 7 bases and V 2 bases, and 2 bases lay outside the gene matches. This CDR3 is built from 14 residues.

This rearrangement joins TRBV3-1 (or the pseudogene TRBV3-2) to TRBJ2-7, with D possibly TRBD2 on 6 matching bases. Looked up from germline, CDR1 is LGHDT and CDR2 is YNNKEL (reference sequence). With 3 bases removed from V and 2 bases from J, the gap between germline ends came to 11 bases. This CDR3 has 14 amino acids. CDR3 nucleotides: TGTGCCAGCAGCCACGGGGGACGAACCTACGAGCAGTACGTC. Protein product: CASSHGGRTYEQYV.

There are a few counts of this clone. V and J are TRBV2 and TRBJ2-7; 8 positions match TRBD1. This CDR3 region has 15 residues. In germline, CDR1 is SNHLY, CDR2 FYNNEI. The trim removed 4 bases at V and 0 bases at J, leaving 5 bases unmatched. The CDR3 is CASSARTGSSYEQYV. Here the CDR3 DNA reads TGTGCCAGCAGTGCTAGGACAGGGAGCTCCTACGAGCAGTACGTC.

The rearrangement links TRBV3-1 (or the pseudogene TRBV3-2) to TRBJ1-2; possible D gene TRBD1, 5 bases. The V end lost 0 bases, the J end lost 8 bases, and 13 bases lay between the germline ends. Germline CDR1 is LGHDT and CDR2 is YNNKEL (reference sequence). The CDR3 covers 14 residues. CDR3 nucleotides: TGTGCCAGCAGCCAAGATCGAAGGGGCGGAGGCTACACCTTC. Protein: CASSQDRRGGGYTF.

The rearrangement links TRBV4-1 to TRBJ2-1; D call uncertain. The V end lost 1 base, the J end lost 3 bases, and 13 bases lay between the germline ends. Germline loops: CDR1 MGHRA, CDR2 YSYEKL. The CDR3 totals 16 residues. CDR3 nucleotides: TGCGCCAGCAGCCAAGGATCGGGTTCAATCTACAATGAGCAGTTCTTC. It translates to CASSQGSGSIYNEQFF.

Note on this clone: This sample also contains other DNA sequences that code for the same CDR3. This chain links TRBV20-1 with TRBJ1-1; 8 positions match TRBD1. This CDR3 spans 11 amino acids. From germline, CDR1 is DFQATT and CDR2 SNEGSKA (reference sequence). V was pared by 4 bases and J by 6 bases, with 1 base of the junction left unmatched. The CDR3 region has the DNA TGCAGTGCTAAGGACAGGGCTGAAGCTTTCTTT. Translation gives CSAKDRAEAFF.

V usage is TRBV7-9 and J usage is TRBJ1-1, with D possibly matching TRBD1 (6 bases). The CDR3 is made up of 17 amino acids. The V end was cut by 0 bases, the J end by 1 base, with 15 bases between. The germline gives CDR1 SEHNR, CDR2 FQNEAQ (reference sequence). This chain's CDR3 is CASSLAHKGQPNTEAFF. In DNA, the CDR3 is TGTGCCAGCAGCTTAGCGCACAAAGGACAGCCGAACACTGAAGCTTTCTTT.

The chain joins TRBV4-1 to TRBJ2-2; tentative D call: TRBD2 (6 bases). Germline CDR1 MGHRA, CDR2 YSYEKL. This CDR3 has 17 residues. V was clipped by 3 bases and J by 0 bases, with 14 bases between them. The CDR3 sequence is CASSHGLAGTNTGELFF. The CDR3 coding sequence is TGCGCCAGCAGCCACGGGTTGGCGGGAACGAACACCGGGGAGCTGTTTTTT.

CDR3 sequence reads: CASSLTGTGGRGGYTF. In DNA form, the CDR3 reads TGTGCCAGCAGTTTAACCGGGACAGGGGGCCGTGGGGGCTACACCTTC. The rearrangement uses TRBV27 and TRBJ1-2, with 12 bases matching TRBD1. Germline trimming cut 2 bases from V and 8 bases from J; bases unmatched to any gene: 9. CDR3 size: 16 residues. Germline V gene lookup returns CDR1 MNHEY and CDR2 SMNVEV (reference sequence).

The chain employs TRBV3-1 (or the pseudogene TRBV3-2) and TRBJ1-6; D is possibly TRBD1 (5 bases). Trimming stripped 1 base from V and 7 bases from J, with 17 bases between. The CDR3 extends over 17 amino acids. Germline CDR1 is LGHDT and CDR2 is YNNKEL (reference sequence). The CDR3 DNA is TGTGCCAGCAGCCAAGGAATTGGGGGACTGCTCAATTCACCCCTCCACTTT. It specifies CASSQGIGGLLNSPLHF.